The 32 T cell receptor beta chains below come from one sample, sequenced in a study of somatic mutations in cytotoxic T cells in rheumatoid arthritis. Profiling relied on immunoSEQ multiplex PCR, and the TCRdb table lists in-frame clones only, not all of them. The sample includes about 6,400 clones, less than 75% of them seen just once. The sample consisted of CD8+ T cells sorted from blood. These receptors were taken from a woman aged 45-60 years in good health.

V usage is TRBV6-5 and J usage is TRBJ1-5, with unresolved D. The CDR3 has 15 residues. The germline V and J ends were trimmed by 0 bases and 1 base, with 7 bases remaining between them. In germline, CDR1 is MNHEY, CDR2 SVGAGI. CDR3 DNA sequence: TGTGCCAGCAGTTACTCACTCGGGAGCAATCAGCCCCAGCATTTT. It yields the protein CASSYSLGSNQPQHF.

This sequence joins TRBV6-5 and TRBJ1-1, with 11 positions matching TRBD1. Germline loops: CDR1 MNHEY, CDR2 SVGAGI. The CDR3 has 14 residues. V was pared by 6 bases and J by 5 bases, with 5 bases of the junction left unmatched. The CDR3 DNA sequence: TGTGCCAGCAGACCGGACAGGGGGCAGACTGAAGCTTTCTTT. It specifies CASRPDRGQTEAFF.

The V call is TRBV11-2, the J call TRBJ2-4, with 8 bases lining up with TRBD1. Losses at the gene ends were 1 base for V and 8 bases for J; bases not matched to a gene: 7. This CDR3 comprises 15 residues. Per the germline V gene, CDR1 is SGHAT and CDR2 is FQNNGV. The CDR3 sequence: CASSLGRTGLYIQYF. CDR3 nucleotides: TGTGCCAGCAGCTTAGGTAGGACAGGGCTTTACATTCAGTACTTC.

The V and J genes are TRBV5-3 and TRBJ1-2; D remains ambiguous. TRBV5-3 is an open reading frame, and its role is uncertain. CDR3 length: 13 amino acids. V gave up 7 bases and J gave up 4 bases, with 14 bases separating them. CDR3 sequence (DNA): TGTGCCAGACCTCCCCGGGCGGGCTATGGCTACACCTTC. Translating it yields CARPPRAGYGYTF.

The V and J genes are TRBV2 and TRBJ1-2; D gene uncertain. From germline, CDR1 is SNHLY and CDR2 FYNNEI. Deletions cut 6 bases from V and 4 bases from J, with 3 bases between. CDR3 length: 10 residues. The CDR3 sequence: CASRAYGYTF. The CDR3 nucleotides are TGTGCCAGCAGGGCCTATGGCTACACCTTC.

V and J are TRBV2 and TRBJ2-7; 7 bases line up with TRBD1. The CDR3 is 13 residues long. V was clipped by 11 bases and J by 4 bases; unmatched bases: 11. CDR1 and CDR2 (germline): SNHLY, FYNNEI. The CDR3 sequence is CALKGTAPYEQYF. Written as DNA, the CDR3 is TGTGCCCTTAAAGGGACAGCCCCTTACGAGCAGTACTTC.

The V gene is TRBV11-1, the J gene TRBJ1-2, with TRBD1 matching 11 bases. The CDR3 has 17 amino acids. V lost 2 bases to trimming and J lost 7 bases; unmatched junction nucleotides: 12. Germline CDR1 and CDR2: SGHAT and FQDESV (reference sequence). CDR3: CASSLTGPGQGVLGYTF. CDR3 in DNA: TGTGCCAGCAGCTTAACAGGACCGGGACAGGGGGTCCTTGGCTACACCTTC.

The rearrangement links TRBV6-4 to TRBJ2-2; D is uncertain. The CDR3 consists of 14 residues. V lost 5 bases, J lost 3 bases, and 10 bases lay in between. Per germline, CDR1 MRHNA and CDR2 SNTAGT. Here the CDR3 DNA reads TGTGCCAGCAGTCCCTCAGAGGACACCGGGGAGCTGTTTTTT. It translates to CASSPSEDTGELFF.

V gene TRBV27 combines with J gene TRBJ2-7, with D possibly matching TRBD1 (5 bases). CDR1 is MNHEY, CDR2 SMNVEV, per germline (reference sequence). V lost 3 bases, J lost 5 bases, and 14 bases lay in between. This CDR3 has 14 residues. The CDR3 nucleotides are TGTGCCAGCAGTTTTGATCTCTCAGGGAACGAGCAGTACTTC. This codes for CASSFDLSGNEQYF.

CDR3 nucleotides: TGTGCCAGCAGTGAGGGACAGGGGGCTTACGAGCAGTACTTC. This translates into CASSEGQGAYEQYF. The chain recombines TRBV2 with TRBJ2-7; 12 bases match TRBD1. Germline V gene sequence: CDR1 SNHLY, CDR2 FYNNEI. The trim removed 3 bases at V and 4 bases at J, leaving 1 base unmatched. This CDR3 is 14 amino acids long.

The DNA of the CDR3 is TGTGCCAGCAGTACTAGCGAGGGACACACAGATACGCAGTATTTT. This gives the protein CASSTSEGHTDTQYF. The V and J genes are TRBV27 and TRBJ2-3, with D possibly matching TRBD2 (7 bases). V lost 5 bases to trimming and J lost 2 bases, with 14 bases between them. Germline V CDR1 and CDR2: MNHEY, SMNVEV (reference sequence). The CDR3 is 15 amino acids.

V gene TRBV9 combines with J gene TRBJ1-1; D is perhaps TRBD1 (5 bases). V was pared by 3 bases and J by 3 bases, with 12 bases between. CDR3 length: 14 amino acids. CDR1 and CDR2 (germline): SGDLS, YYNGEE. CDR3 residues: CASSADSGYTEAFF. DNA of the CDR3: TGTGCCAGCAGCGCCGACAGTGGCTACACTGAAGCTTTCTTT.

The chain couples TRBV9 to TRBJ1-2; a weak D match, TRBD1 (5 bases). CDR1 is SGDLS and CDR2 is YYNGEE in the germline V gene. The CDR3 contains 13 residues. The germline V and J ends were trimmed by 0 bases and 5 bases, with 8 bases remaining between them. The CDR3 nucleotides are TGTGCCAGCAGCGTAGGGGGCCCTTATGGCTACACCTTC. Protein product: CASSVGGPYGYTF.

The chain has TRBV4-1 and TRBJ1-2; no reliable D call. The CDR3 is made up of 14 amino acids. Between the trimmed V and J ends, which lost 0 bases and 5 bases, there was a span of 10 bases. Germline lookup yields CDR1 MGHRA and CDR2 YSYEKL. CDR3 loop: CASSQEPGQYGYTF. The CDR3 DNA reads TGCGCCAGCAGCCAAGAGCCCGGTCAATATGGCTACACCTTC.

V usage is TRBV14 and J usage is TRBJ2-1, with 8 bases matching TRBD1. CDR1 and CDR2 from the germline V gene are SGHDN and FVKESK. The CDR3 sequence is 15 residues long. V lost 6 bases and J lost 3; bases outside the gene matches: 7. As DNA, the CDR3 is TGTGCCAGCAGACTGAGACAGGGGAGCTACAATGAGCAGTTCTTC. This codes for CASRLRQGSYNEQFF.

The chain joins TRBV10-1 to TRBJ2-5; tentative D call: TRBD1 (6 bases). V lost 0 bases, J lost 1 base, and 9 bases lay in between. The CDR3 consists of 15 residues. Germline assignment: CDR1 WNHNN and CDR2 SYGVQD (reference sequence). CDR3 sequence reads: CASSESRTVQETQYF. CDR3 sequence (DNA): TGCGCCAGCAGTGAGTCGAGGACAGTCCAAGAGACCCAGTACTTC.

The CDR3 DNA reads TGTGCCAGCAGCTTACTAGCCTCCTACAATGAGCAGTTCTTC. Translating it yields CASSLLASYNEQFF. The chain uses TRBV7-8 and TRBJ2-1, with D possibly TRBD2 on 5 matching bases. CDR1 is SGHVS, CDR2 FQNEAQ, per germline. Between the trimmed V and J ends, which lost 2 bases and 0 bases, there was a span of 5 bases. The CDR3 loop spans 14 amino acids.

There are a few counts of this clone. The chain joins TRBV7-2 to TRBJ2-1; possibly TRBD1 for D (6 bases). Trimming took off 5 bases at V and 4 bases at J, with 12 bases between the two ends. From germline, CDR1 is SGHTA and CDR2 FQGNSA. CDR3 length: 14 amino acids. CDR3 coding DNA: TGTGCCAGCAGCCCGACGACAGGATACAATGAGCAGTTCTTC. It yields the protein CASSPTTGYNEQFF.

Only one count was recorded for this clone. The chain's CDR3 is CASSGQTGTGGGF. CDR3 coding DNA: TGTGCCAGCAGCGGTCAGACCGGGACAGGGGGCGGCTTC. The chain uses TRBV21-1 and TRBJ1-2; the table assigns TRBD1, which was not confirmed against the DNA. TRBV21-1 is an annotated pseudogene. The CDR3 sequence is 13 residues long.

This chain joins TRBV6-1 and TRBJ1-5; D is undetermined. Trimming cost V 2 bases and J 0 bases, with 5 bases left between them. This CDR3 contains 14 residues. In germline, CDR1 is MNHNS, CDR2 SASEGT. CDR3: CASSEHSSNQPQHF. The CDR3 nucleotides read TGTGCCAGCAGTGAACACAGTAGCAATCAGCCCCAGCATTTT.

The chain recombines TRBV2 with TRBJ1-1; D unresolved. CDR1 and CDR2 from the germline V gene are SNHLY and FYNNEI. The CDR3 runs 11 residues. V dropped 0 bases and J dropped 13 bases, with 9 bases sitting between them. In DNA, the CDR3 is TGTGCCAGCAGTGAAGCCACAGACGGTTTCTTT. Amino acids: CASSEATDGFF.

The genes are TRBV6-1 and TRBJ1-1; D gene ambiguous. Germline V gene sequence: CDR1 MNHNS, CDR2 SASEGT. Between the trimmed V and J ends, which lost 4 bases and 1 base, there was a span of 13 bases. This CDR3 is 15 amino acids long. The CDR3 loop is CASSASDIRNTEAFF. The CDR3 DNA is TGTGCCAGCAGTGCGTCTGACATACGGAACACTGAAGCTTTCTTT.

J is TRBJ2-7 and V is TRBV6-5, with 7 nucleotides matching TRBD1. The CDR3 is made up of 14 amino acids. Per the germline V gene, CDR1 is MNHEY and CDR2 is SVGAGI. Losses at the gene ends were 4 bases for V and 2 bases for J; bases not matched to a gene: 5. The CDR3 DNA sequence: TGTGCCAGCAGTTTAGGGGACAGTACCTACGAGCAGTACTTC. It translates to CASSLGDSTYEQYF.

This chain connects TRBV6-6 to TRBJ2-5, with 7 bases that match TRBD1. The ends lost 0 bases at V and 2 bases at J; junction bases unmatched: 6. The CDR3 sequence is 16 residues long. Germline CDR1 MNHNY, CDR2 SVGAGI (reference sequence). The CDR3 spells CASSYSGRGLQETQYF. Here the CDR3 DNA reads TGTGCCAGCAGTTACTCTGGTAGGGGGCTGCAAGAGACCCAGTACTTC.

This clone was seen a handful of times. The chain uses TRBV6-6 and TRBJ2-5, with 8 bases matching TRBD1. The CDR3 sequence is 14 residues long. Per germline, CDR1 MNHNY and CDR2 SVGAGI (reference sequence). V lost 5 bases, J lost 2 bases, and 4 bases stayed unmatched. CDR3 loop: CASSGDRSQETQYF. For the CDR3, the DNA is TGTGCCAGCAGTGGGGACAGGTCTCAAGAGACCCAGTACTTC.

In its sample, this clone ranks as medium-sized. V and J are TRBV27 and TRBJ2-7, with D tentatively TRBD2 (6 bases). V was clipped by 3 bases and J by 1 base, with 13 bases between them. Germline CDR1 and CDR2: MNHEY and SMNVEV (reference sequence). The CDR3 length is 15 residues. The CDR3 here is CASSFGGYASYEQYF. CDR3 sequence (DNA): TGTGCCAGCAGTTTCGGGGGTTATGCTTCCTACGAGCAGTACTTC.

This clone was observed a handful of times. The likely explanation is a read error, given a far larger clone one base away. The chain is built from TRBV9 and TRBJ2-3; D is uncertain. Germline assignment: CDR1 SGDLS and CDR2 YYNGEE. CDR3 length equals 12 residues. The CDR3 reads CATSPYTDTQYF. CDR3 nucleotides: TGTGCCACCAGCCCGTACACAGATACGCAGTATTTT.

V gene TRBV2 combines with J gene TRBJ1-2; 8 bases fit TRBD1. The CDR3 sequence is 14 residues long. V trimming: 7 bases; J trimming: 6 bases; junction bases outside the gene matches: 10. The germline V gene encodes CDR1 SNHLY and CDR2 FYNNEI. CDR3 DNA: TGTGCCAGCAAGGGGGGACAGGAGGTGGATGGCTACACCTTC. This translates into CASKGGQEVDGYTF. Full variable domain (missing parts from reference TRBV2 and TRBJ1-2): EPEVTQTPSHQVTQMGQEVILRCVPISNHLYFYWYRQILGQKVEFLVSFYNNEISEKSEIFDDQFSVERPDGSNFTLKIRSTKLEDSAMYFCASKGGQEVDGYTFGSGTRLTVV.

In its sample, this clone was seen once. The V gene is TRBV4-3, the J gene TRBJ2-7; perhaps TRBD2 as D (6 bases). The CDR3 sequence is 15 residues long. Trimming removed 4 bases at V and 6 bases at J, with 19 bases between. CDR1 is LGHNA and CDR2 is YSLEER in the germline V gene. DNA of the CDR3: TGCGCCAGCAGCCGAAAGATTTCTTCGGGGGTCGAGCAGTACTTC. Protein sequence: CASSRKISSGVEQYF.

The CDR3 region is CASSLSDRGRTEAFF. CDR3 DNA sequence: TGTGCCAGCAGCCTCTCGGACAGGGGTAGAACTGAAGCTTTCTTT. The V gene is TRBV9, the J gene TRBJ1-1, with 9 positions matching TRBD1. The V segment lost 4 bases and the J segment 5 bases; nucleotides outside the gene matches: 9. The germline V gene has CDR1 SGDLS and CDR2 YYNGEE. This CDR3 is 15 amino acids long. Full variable domain (outside the CDR3, taken from reference TRBV9 and TRBJ1-1): DSGVTQTPKHLITATGQRVTLRCSPRSGDLSVYWYQQSLDQGLQFLIQYYNGEERAKGNILERFSAQQFPDLHSELNLSSLELGDSALYFCASSLSDRGRTEAFFGQGTRLTVV.

The chain combines TRBV5-1 with TRBJ2-7; 10 bases match TRBD1. The length of the CDR3 is 15 residues. Germline V CDR1 and CDR2: SGHRS, YFSETQ. The V segment lost 2 bases and the J segment 4 bases; nucleotides outside the gene matches: 6. Written as DNA, the CDR3 is TGCGCCAGCAGCTTCACCGGGACAGGGGTTTACGAGCAGTACTTC. It encodes CASSFTGTGVYEQYF. Complete variable domain (other parts from reference TRBV5-1 and TRBJ2-7): KAGVTQTPRYLIKTRGQQVTLSCSPISGHRSVSWYQQTPGQGLQFLFEYFSETQRNKGNFPGRFSGRQFSNSRSEMNVSTLELGDSALYLCASSFTGTGVYEQYFGPGTRLTVT.

The sample holds a few counts of this clone. The chain couples TRBV6-4 to TRBJ2-3; no clear D gene. Germline V gives CDR1 MRHNA, CDR2 SNTAGT. Trimming stripped 2 bases from V and 3 bases from J, with 6 bases between. The CDR3 totals 13 residues. Written as DNA, the CDR3 is TGTGCCAGCAGTGACCAGGAAACAGATACGCAGTATTTT. Encoded protein: CASSDQETDTQYF.